This T cell receptor beta chain was observed in a study of T cell repertoires in cytomegalovirus infection. Background on the study: Public TCR beta signatures indicated both CMV infection and matching HLA type. Overall study findings and caveats: CMV carriers having the relevant HLA were flagged by cumulative public TCR beta family frequency.

The CDR3 extends over 14 amino acids. Germline CDR1 is SEHNR and CDR2 is FQNEAQ (reference sequence). V gave up 1 base and J gave up 5 bases, with 11 bases separating them. TCRdb analysed the reads with MiXCR anew, one entry per CDR3 protein. Seen here are 200,000 or so distinct CDR3 sequences, 28% observed once, and the top ten hold roughly 29%. On this clonotype: Antigen unknown.

The chain recombines TRBV7-9 with TRBJ2-5, with unresolved D. This sequence was found in a human donor in good health (CMV status not recorded). Some clones in this sample may be carry-over from other donors' samples. Sequenced material: PBMCs. The CDR3 region is CASSLEVPRETQYF. The CDR3 bases are TGTGCCAGCAGCTTAGAAGTGCCTAGGGAGACCCAGTACTTC. Using reference TRBV7-9 and TRBJ2-5 for the parts outside the CDR3, the full variable domain is DTGVSQNPRHKITKRGQNVTFRCDPISEHNRLYWYRQTLGQGPEFLTYFQNEAQLEKSRLLSDRFSAERPKGSFSTLEIQRTEQGDSAMYLCASSLEVPRETQYFGPGTRLLVL.